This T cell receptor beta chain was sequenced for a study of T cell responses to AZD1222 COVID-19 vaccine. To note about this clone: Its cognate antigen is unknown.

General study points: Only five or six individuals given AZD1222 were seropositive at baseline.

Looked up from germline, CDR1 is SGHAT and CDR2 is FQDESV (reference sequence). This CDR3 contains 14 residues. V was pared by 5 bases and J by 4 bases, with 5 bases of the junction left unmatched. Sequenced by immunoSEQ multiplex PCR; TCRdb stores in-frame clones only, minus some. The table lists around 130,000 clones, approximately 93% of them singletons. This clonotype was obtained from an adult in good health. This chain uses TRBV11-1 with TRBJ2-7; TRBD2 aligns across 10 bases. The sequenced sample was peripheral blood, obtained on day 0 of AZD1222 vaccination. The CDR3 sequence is CASSIFSGGYEQYF. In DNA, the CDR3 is TGTGCCAGCAGCATCTTTAGCGGGGGGTACGAGCAGTACTTC.